Listed below are T cell receptor beta chains from one sample, sequenced in a study of T cell responses to AZD1222 COVID-19 vaccine. Profiling relied on immunoSEQ multiplex PCR, and the TCRdb table lists in-frame clones only, not all of them. The table lists roughly 100,000 clones, approximately 84% of them singletons. The material sequenced was peripheral blood, taken 28 days after the second AZD1222 dose. Source of these receptors: an adult who received the AZD1222 COVID-19 vaccine. Both conserved end residues are part of each CDR3. Clone size is shown for a subset of rows, as once, few, many or a class of expanded clone.

>few|TRBV7-9
CASSFQGVGEKLFF
>NA|TRBV18
CASSPLRGEGELFF
>NA|TRBV15
CATSGLYEQYF
>NA|TRBV6-1
CASSEGTGKNQPQHF
>NA|TRBV7-9
CASSLGVEDYGYTF
>NA|TRBV10-3
CAISESAGSPYEQYF
>NA|TRBV3-1/TRBV3-2
CASSQGDSQPQHF
>NA|TRBV29-1
CSVLLGGGNTEAFF
>NA|TRBV5-4
CASFNSGRGYNEQFF
>NA|TRBV18
CASSPPGRETQYF
>NA|TRBV20-1
CSASGGWAFDQPQHF
>NA|TRBV2
CASRLPSGGQETQYF
>NA|TRBV29-1
CSVELLAGSSYEQYF
>NA|TRBV20-1
CSASDRGRSGYTF
>NA|TRBV5-4
CASSSPTAYGYTF
>few|TRBV5-8
CATPRGTYEQYF
>few|TRBV5-8
CASSYTSSGANVLTF
>NA|TRBV10-3
CAISGDRVDTEAFF
>NA|TRBV7-3
CASSLGAGNYEQYF
>NA|TRBV11-3
CASSLSGTASYEQYF
>NA|TRBV6-6
CASRPYDRSVQPQHF
>NA|TRBV3-1/TRBV3-2
CASSPRGISSGANVLTF
>NA|TRBV27
CASSFSQGPYEQYF
>NA|TRBV6-5
CAIYSGSQGYEQYF
>NA|TRBV9
CASSTWTAGTSTIHEQYF
>NA|TRBV6-5
CASRTTGTDNSPLHF
>few|TRBV2
CASGMGQPEKLFF
>NA|TRBV19
CASSRTGLTYGYTF
>NA|TRBV6-5
CASRPAGPRSTEAFF
>NA|TRBV7-3
CASRPAGRQNTGELFF
>once|TRBV19
CASTTGANKYF
>medium-sized|TRBV19
CASKSYGYTF
>NA|TRBV28
CASSKTGGGLYEQYF
>NA|TRBV9
CASSSVGQATDTQYF
>NA|TRBV19
CASSDAGEVGETQYF
>NA|TRBV5-1
CASSLEGRLARARTDTQYF
>NA|TRBV6-5
CASGGTVGYTF
>once|TRBV9
CASSSQSDVASEAFF
>NA|TRBV6-5
CASSPGQGYTGELFF
>NA|TRBV10-1
CARVKDRCNYGYTF
>NA|TRBV21-1
CASTHDRDRGREGNTIYF
>NA|TRBV6-5
CASSLGSMNTEAFF
>NA|TRBV18
CASSQPGVGDEKLFF
>NA|TRBV5-1
CASSFDRKTQYF
>NA|TRBV19
CASSARDRFPDTQYF
>NA|TRBV7-2
CASSLGLSGGRDEQYF
>NA|TRBV30
CAWNTATIFEKLFF
>NA|TRBV5-1
CASSSLGSPTEAFF